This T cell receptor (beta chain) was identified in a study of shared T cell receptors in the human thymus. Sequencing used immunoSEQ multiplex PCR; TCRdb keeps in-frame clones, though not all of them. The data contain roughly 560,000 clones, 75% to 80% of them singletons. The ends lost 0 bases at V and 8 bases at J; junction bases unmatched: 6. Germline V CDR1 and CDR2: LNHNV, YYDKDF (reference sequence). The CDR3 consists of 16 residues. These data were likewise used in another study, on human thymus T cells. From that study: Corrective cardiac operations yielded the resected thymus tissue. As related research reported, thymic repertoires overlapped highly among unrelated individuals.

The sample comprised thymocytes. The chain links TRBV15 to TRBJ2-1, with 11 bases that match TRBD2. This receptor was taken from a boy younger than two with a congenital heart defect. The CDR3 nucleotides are TGTGCCACCAGCAGAGATACTAGCGGGAGCTCCGATGAGCAGTTCTTC. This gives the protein CATSRDTSGSSDEQFF.